The present T cell receptor (beta chain) was sequenced within a study of cytomegalovirus exposure and HLA in healthy donors. Regarding this clone: What it binds is unknown.

General study findings and limits: Associated with cytomegalovirus, according to the listing, were about 160 TCR beta chains.

Germline CDR1 is SGHDT and CDR2 is YYEEEE. This CDR3 is built from 16 residues. V gave up 0 bases and J gave up 7 bases; unmatched junction bases: 9. Vbeta (60) and Jbeta (13) primers were used in the PCR. Repertoires were generated with immunoSEQ multiplex PCR, while TCRdb's copy carries only in-frame clones and drops some. The table includes about 86,000 clones, roughly 78% detected once. The V call is TRBV5-6, the J call TRBJ1-5; 8 nucleotides match TRBD1. This receptor was obtained from a male donor in good health and CMV-seropositive. Sequencing was carried out using PBMCs. CDR3 protein: CASSLGGRGHGQPQHF. In nucleotides, the CDR3 is TGTGCCAGCAGCTTGGGGGGCAGGGGGCATGGACAGCCCCAGCATTTT.